This T cell receptor beta chain was captured by sequencing in a study of T cells after yellow fever vaccination. Whole-study context: Those fractions that held only low numbers of cells were prepared using the SMART-Seq v4 Ultra Low Input RNA kit.

The sample holds many counts of this clonotype. TCR cDNA was made by 5'RACE template switching, adding a universal primer site and UMIs. In TCRdb, the 5' RACE reads were re-called with MiXCR into one record per CDR3 protein. The sample has about 30,000 distinct CDR3 sequences; 4.4% are singletons. CDR3 length: 13 residues. V dropped 7 bases and J dropped 1 base, with 14 bases sitting between them. Per germline, CDR1 SQVTM and CDR2 ANQGSEA. The chain is built from TRBV29-1 and TRBJ2-7; a possible D gene is TRBD2 (5 bases). Sequencing used CD8+ T cells sorted from PBMCs, obtained 5 days after the yellow fever booster vaccination. The receptor's source is a man aged 25 to 40 who received the YFV17D yellow fever vaccine. The CDR3 DNA follows: TGCAGCGCTGAGGAGGAGCAATCCTACGAGCAGTACTTC. Translating it yields CSAEEEQSYEQYF.